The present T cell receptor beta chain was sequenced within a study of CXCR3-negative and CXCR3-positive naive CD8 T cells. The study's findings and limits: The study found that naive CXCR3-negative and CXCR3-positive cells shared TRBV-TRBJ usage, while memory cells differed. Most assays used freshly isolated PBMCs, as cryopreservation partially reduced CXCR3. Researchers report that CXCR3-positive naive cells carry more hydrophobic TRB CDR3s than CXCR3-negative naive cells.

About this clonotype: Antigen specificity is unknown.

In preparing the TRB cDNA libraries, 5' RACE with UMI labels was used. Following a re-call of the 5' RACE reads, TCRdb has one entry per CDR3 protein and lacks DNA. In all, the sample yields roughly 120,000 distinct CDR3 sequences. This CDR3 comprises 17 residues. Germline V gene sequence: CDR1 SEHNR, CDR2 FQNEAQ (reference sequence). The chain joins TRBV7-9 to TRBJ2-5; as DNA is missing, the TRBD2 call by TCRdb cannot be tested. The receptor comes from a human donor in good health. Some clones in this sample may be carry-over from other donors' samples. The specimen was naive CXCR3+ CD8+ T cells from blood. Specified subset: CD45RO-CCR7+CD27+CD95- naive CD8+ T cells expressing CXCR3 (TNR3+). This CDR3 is CASSLGYRLAERETQYF.